The sequence of this T cell receptor beta chain was determined in a study of blood T cell repertoires in COVID-19. Background on the study: COVID-19 samples collected from the United States, Italy and Spain covered acute and convalescent phases.

From germline, CDR1 is MDHEN and CDR2 SYDVKM. The CDR3 is made up of 16 amino acids. The V end lost 7 bases, the J end lost 7 bases, and 20 bases lay between the germline ends. The data were produced by immunoSEQ multiplex PCR, yet TCRdb's version contains in-frame clones alone and is incomplete. The table has roughly 83,000 clones, 85% to 90% seen once; the top ten hold 8%. The clonotype was recovered from a man at least 80 years old with active or convalescent COVID-19. The chain couples TRBV28 to TRBJ1-6; a possible D gene is TRBD1 (6 bases). The sequencing sample was made of peripheral blood. CDR3 bases: TGTGCCAGCACCCCTGTCCGAGGACAGAAGAATTCACCCCTCCACTTT. Its translation: CASTPVRGQKNSPLHF.